This T cell receptor (beta chain) was recorded in a study of early T cells in non-severe SARS-CoV-2 infection. The wider study: Alpha and beta chains were unpaired, from unsorted whole-blood bulk RNA.

Study-wide results and caveats: Matches to VDJdb favored anti-spike CD8 responses and missed private and CD4 specificities.

Per the germline V gene, CDR1 is MGHRA and CDR2 is YSYEKL. Trimming took off 3 bases at V and 4 bases at J, with 21 bases between the two ends. This CDR3 contains 17 residues. The TCR library protocol attached unique molecular identifiers to the individual cDNA molecules. Using its own MiXCR run on the 5' RACE reads, TCRdb lists one record per CDR3 protein. This sample has 68,000 or so distinct CDR3 sequences, with 13% found just once. With regard to this clonotype: Antigen: not known.

The sequenced sample was whole blood. This chain joins TRBV4-1 and TRBJ1-2; perhaps TRBD1 as D (6 bases). The receptor was isolated from an adult who was a healthcare worker with PCR-confirmed SARS-CoV-2 infection or an uninfected control (not recorded which). The CDR3 region is CASSHFGRDTPSYGYTF. The CDR3 region has the DNA TGCGCCAGCAGCCATTTTGGCCGGGACACCCCGAGCTATGGCTACACCTTC.